The clone carrying this T cell receptor (beta chain) occurred a few times. No antigen is known for it. The data originate from a study of OX40 agonist ivuxolimab in advanced cancers. At the level of the study: With ivuxolimab, an agonistic anti-OX40 (CD134) antibody, patients were treated. Partial response was recorded in three patients: one hepatocellular carcinoma and two cutaneous melanoma cases.

Study-wide findings and caveats: Also showing low normalized T-cell clonal expansion were some of the nonresponders. At 0.1 to 3.0 mg/kg and by week 6, clonal expansion occurred in CD4+ and CD8+ blood T cells.

Here immunoSEQ multiplex PCR was the method, and the copy in TCRdb shows in-frame clones only, minus some. The sample gives 25,000 to 35,000 clones, about 80% of which show up once; over 8.5% is in the top ten. V trimming: 3 bases; J trimming: 2 bases; junction bases outside the gene matches: 2. Looked up from germline, CDR1 is ENHRY and CDR2 is SYGVKD. The CDR3 spans 14 residues. This specimen consisted of CD4+ or CD8+ T cells sorted from blood, obtained in a trial of the OX40 agonist ivuxolimab. The chain combines TRBV10-3 with TRBJ2-7, with TRBD2 matching over 9 bases. This clonotype was obtained from an adult with an advanced solid tumor such as melanoma, head and neck, liver or kidney cancer. Here the CDR3 reads CAISDAGGTYEQYF. CDR3 nucleotides: TGTGCCATCAGTGATGCGGGGGGGACCTACGAGCAGTACTTC.